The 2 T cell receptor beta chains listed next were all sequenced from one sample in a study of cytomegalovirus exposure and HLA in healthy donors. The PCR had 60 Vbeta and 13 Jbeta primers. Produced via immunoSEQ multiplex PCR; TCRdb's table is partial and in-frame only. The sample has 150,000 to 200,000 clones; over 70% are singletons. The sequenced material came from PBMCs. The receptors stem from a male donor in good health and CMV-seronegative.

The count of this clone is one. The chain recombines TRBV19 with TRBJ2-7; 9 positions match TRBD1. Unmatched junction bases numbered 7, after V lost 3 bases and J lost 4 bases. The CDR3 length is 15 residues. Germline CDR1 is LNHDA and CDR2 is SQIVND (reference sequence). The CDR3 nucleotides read TGTGCCAGTAGTATCGCCGGGACAGGGTTATACGAGCAGTACTTC. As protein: CASSIAGTGLYEQYF.

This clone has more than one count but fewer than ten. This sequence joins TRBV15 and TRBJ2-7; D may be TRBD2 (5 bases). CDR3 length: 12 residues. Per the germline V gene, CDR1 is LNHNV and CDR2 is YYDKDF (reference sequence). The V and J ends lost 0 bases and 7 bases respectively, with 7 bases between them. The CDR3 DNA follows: TGTGCCACCAGCAGAGATTCGGGGGAGCAGTACTTC. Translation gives CATSRDSGEQYF. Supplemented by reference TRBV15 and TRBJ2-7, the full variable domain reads DAMVIQNPRYQVTQFGKPVTLSCSQTLNHNVMYWYQQKSSQAPKLLFHYYDKDFNNEADTPDNFQSRRPNTSFCFLDIRSPGLGDTAMYLCATSRDSGEQYFGPGTRLTVT.